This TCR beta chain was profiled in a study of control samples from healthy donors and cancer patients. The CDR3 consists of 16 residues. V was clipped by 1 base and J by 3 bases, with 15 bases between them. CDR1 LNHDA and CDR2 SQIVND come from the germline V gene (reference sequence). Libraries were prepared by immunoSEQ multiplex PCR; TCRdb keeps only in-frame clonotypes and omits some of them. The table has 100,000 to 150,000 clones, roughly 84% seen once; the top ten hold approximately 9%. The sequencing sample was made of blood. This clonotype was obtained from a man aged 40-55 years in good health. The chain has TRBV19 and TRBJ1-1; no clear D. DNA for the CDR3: TGTGCCAGTAGTATAGGGAGGGCGCCGAGGTACACTGAAGCTTTCTTT. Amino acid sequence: CASSIGRAPRYTEAFF.